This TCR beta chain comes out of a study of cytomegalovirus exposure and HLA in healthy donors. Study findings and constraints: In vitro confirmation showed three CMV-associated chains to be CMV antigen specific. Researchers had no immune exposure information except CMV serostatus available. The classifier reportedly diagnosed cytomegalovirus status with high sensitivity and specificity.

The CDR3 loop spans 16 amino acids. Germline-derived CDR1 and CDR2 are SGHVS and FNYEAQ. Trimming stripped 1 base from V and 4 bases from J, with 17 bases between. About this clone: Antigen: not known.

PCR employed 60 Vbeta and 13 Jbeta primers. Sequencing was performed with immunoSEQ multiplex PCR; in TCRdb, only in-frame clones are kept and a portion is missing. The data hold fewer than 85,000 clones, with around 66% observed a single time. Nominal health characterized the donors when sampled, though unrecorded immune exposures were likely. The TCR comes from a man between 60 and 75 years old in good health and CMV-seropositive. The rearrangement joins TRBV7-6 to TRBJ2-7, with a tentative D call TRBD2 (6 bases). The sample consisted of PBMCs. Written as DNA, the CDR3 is TGTGCCAGCAGCTTAGTCCACCCGGGACTTAAGTACGAGCAGTACTTC. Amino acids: CASSLVHPGLKYEQYF.